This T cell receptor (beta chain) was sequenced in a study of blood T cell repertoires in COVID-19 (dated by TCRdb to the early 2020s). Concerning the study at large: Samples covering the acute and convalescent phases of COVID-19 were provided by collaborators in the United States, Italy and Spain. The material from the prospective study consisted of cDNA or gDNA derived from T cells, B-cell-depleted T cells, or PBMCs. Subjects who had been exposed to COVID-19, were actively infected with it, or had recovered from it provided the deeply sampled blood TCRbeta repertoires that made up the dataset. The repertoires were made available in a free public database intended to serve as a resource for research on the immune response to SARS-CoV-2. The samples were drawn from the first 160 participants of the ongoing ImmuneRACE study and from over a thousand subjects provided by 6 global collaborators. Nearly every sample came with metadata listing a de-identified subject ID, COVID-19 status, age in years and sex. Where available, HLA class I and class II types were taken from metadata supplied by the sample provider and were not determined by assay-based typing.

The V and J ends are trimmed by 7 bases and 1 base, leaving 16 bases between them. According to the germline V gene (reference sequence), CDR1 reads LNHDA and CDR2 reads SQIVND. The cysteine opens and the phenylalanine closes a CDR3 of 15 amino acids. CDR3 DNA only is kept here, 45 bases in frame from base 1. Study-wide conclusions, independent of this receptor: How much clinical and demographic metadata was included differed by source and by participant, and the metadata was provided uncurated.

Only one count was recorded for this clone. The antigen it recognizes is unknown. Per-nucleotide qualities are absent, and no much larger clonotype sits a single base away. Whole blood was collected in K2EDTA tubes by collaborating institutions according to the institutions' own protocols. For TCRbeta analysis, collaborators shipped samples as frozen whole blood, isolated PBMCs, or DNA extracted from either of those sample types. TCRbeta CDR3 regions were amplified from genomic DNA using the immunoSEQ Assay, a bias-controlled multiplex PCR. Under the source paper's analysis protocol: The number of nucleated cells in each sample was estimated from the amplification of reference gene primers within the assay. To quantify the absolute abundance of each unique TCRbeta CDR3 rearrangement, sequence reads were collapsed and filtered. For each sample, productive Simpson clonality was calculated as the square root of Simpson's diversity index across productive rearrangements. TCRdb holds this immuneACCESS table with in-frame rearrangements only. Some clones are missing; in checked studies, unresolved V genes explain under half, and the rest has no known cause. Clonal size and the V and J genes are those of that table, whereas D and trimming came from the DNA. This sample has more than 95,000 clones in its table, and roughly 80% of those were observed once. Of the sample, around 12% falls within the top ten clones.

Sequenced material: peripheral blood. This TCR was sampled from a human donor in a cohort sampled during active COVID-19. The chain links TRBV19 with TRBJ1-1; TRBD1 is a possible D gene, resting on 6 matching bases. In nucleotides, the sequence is TGTGCCAGTACACCAAGAAGGGGGTCGAACACTGAAGCTTTCTTT. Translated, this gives CASTPRRGSNTEAFF.